This TCR beta chain came from a study of blood T cell repertoires in COVID-19. Across the whole study: Samples taken during acute and convalescent COVID-19 were collected in the United States, Italy and Spain. Nucleic acid was either cDNA or gDNA, and it came from T cells, B-cell-depleted T cells, or PBMCs.

The CDR3 spans 15 residues. Germline CDR1 LGHDT, CDR2 YNNKEL (reference sequence). The J segment lost 4 bases and the V segment lost 3 bases, leaving 5 bases of the junction unmatched. Profiling relied on immunoSEQ multiplex PCR, and the TCRdb table lists in-frame clones only, not all of them. This table holds roughly 99,000 clones, around nine tenths found once. What was sequenced was peripheral blood. This clonotype originated in a woman aged 30 to 39 with acute or convalescent COVID-19. The V gene is TRBV3-1 (or the pseudogene TRBV3-2), the J gene TRBJ2-2; TRBD1 matches at 7 bases. The CDR3 nucleotides read TGTGCCAGCAGCCAGAGACAGGGTACCACCGGGGAGCTGTTTTTT. Amino acids: CASSQRQGTTGELFF.